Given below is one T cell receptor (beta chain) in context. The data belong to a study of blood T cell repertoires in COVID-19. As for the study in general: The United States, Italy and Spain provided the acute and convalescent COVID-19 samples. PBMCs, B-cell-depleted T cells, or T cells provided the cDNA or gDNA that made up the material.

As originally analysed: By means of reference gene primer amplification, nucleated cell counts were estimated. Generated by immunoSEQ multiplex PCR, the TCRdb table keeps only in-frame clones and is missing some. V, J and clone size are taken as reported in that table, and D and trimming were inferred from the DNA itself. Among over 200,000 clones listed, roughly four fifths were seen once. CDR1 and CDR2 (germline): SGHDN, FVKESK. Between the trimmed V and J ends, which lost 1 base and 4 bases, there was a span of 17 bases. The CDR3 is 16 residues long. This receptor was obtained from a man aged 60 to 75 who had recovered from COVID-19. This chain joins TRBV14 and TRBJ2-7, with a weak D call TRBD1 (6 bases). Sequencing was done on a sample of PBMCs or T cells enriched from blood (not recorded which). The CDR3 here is CASSQAGAGRGYEQYF. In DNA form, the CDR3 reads TGTGCCAGCAGCCAAGCAGGGGCAGGGAGAGGTTACGAGCAGTACTTC.